This T cell receptor (beta chain) was captured in a study of T cell repertoires in cytomegalovirus infection. Comment on this clonotype: Its antigen is currently unknown.

TCRdb reprocessed the reads via MiXCR and lists one record per CDR3 protein. Of some 590,000 distinct CDR3 sequences listed, over 35% were seen once; the top ten hold around 46%. The V gene lost 0 bases and the J gene lost 10 bases, with 11 bases spanning the gap. Germline V gene sequence: CDR1 SGHRS, CDR2 YFSETQ. The CDR3 is made up of 13 amino acids. The receptor was isolated from a human donor in good health (CMV status not recorded). Some clones in this sample may be carry-over from other donors' samples. The sample consisted of cultured PBMCs, taken from culture after CMV antigen stimulation. The V gene is TRBV5-1, the J gene TRBJ2-1; tentative D call: TRBD1 (5 bases). The CDR3 DNA is TGCGCCAGCAGCTTGGAGGGGTTCGGGGAGCAGTTCTTC. It yields the protein CASSLEGFGEQFF. Together with reference TRBV5-1 and TRBJ2-1, the CDR3 gives the full variable domain: KAGVTQTPRYLIKTRGQQVTLSCSPISGHRSVSWYQQTPGQGLQFLFEYFSETQRNKGNFPGRFSGRQFSNSRSEMNVSTLELGDSALYLCASSLEGFGEQFFGPGTRLTVL.